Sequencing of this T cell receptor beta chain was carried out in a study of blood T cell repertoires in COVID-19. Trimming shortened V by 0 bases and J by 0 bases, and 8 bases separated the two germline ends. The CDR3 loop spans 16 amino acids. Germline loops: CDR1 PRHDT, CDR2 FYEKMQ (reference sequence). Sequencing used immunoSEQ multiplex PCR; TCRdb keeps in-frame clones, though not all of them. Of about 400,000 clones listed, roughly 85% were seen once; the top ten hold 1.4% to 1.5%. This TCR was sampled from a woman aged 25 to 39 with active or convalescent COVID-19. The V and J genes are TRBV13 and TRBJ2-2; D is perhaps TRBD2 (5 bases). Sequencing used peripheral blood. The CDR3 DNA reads TGTGCCAGCAGCTTAGGCTCCGGGGCGAACACCGGGGAGCTGTTTTTT. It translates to CASSLGSGANTGELFF.